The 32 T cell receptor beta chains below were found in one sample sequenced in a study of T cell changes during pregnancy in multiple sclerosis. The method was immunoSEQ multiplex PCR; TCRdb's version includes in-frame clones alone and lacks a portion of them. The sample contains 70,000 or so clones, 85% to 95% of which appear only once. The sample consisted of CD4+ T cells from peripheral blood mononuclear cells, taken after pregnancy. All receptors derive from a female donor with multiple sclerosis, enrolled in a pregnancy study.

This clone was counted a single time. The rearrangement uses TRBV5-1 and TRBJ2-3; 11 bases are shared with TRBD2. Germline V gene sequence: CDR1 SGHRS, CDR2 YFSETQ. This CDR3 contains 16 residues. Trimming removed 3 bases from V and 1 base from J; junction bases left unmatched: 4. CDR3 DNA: TGCGCCAGCAGCTACCTAGCGGGGGGAGGCACAGATACGCAGTATTTT. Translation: CASSYLAGGGTDTQYF.

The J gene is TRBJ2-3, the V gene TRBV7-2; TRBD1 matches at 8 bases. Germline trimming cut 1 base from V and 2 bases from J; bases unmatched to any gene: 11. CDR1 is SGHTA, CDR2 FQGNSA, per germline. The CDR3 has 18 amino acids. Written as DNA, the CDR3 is TGTGCCAGCAGCTTAGTGGGGACAGGTCCTTCCTACACAGATACGCAGTATTTT. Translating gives CASSLVGTGPSYTDTQYF.

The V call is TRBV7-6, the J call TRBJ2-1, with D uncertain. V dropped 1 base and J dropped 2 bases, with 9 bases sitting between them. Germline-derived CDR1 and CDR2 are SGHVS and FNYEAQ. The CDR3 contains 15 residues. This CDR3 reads CASSLGAPTYNEQFF. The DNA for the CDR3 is TGTGCCAGCAGCTTAGGGGCCCCAACCTACAATGAGCAGTTCTTC.

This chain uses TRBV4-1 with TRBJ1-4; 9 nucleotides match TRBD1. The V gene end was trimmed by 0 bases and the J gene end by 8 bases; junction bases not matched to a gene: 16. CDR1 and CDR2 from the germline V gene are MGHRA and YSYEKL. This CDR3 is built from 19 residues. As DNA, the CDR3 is TGCGCCAGCAGCCAAGACCCCTTAGGGGGCGGGACAGGGAGGGAAAAACTGTTTTTT. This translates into CASSQDPLGGGTGREKLFF.

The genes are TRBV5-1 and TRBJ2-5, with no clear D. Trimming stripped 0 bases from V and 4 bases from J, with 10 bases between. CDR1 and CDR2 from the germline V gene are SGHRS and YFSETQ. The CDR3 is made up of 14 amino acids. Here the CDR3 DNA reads TGCGCCAGCAGCTTGGAGGCGGCTAGAGAGACCCAGTACTTC. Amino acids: CASSLEAARETQYF.

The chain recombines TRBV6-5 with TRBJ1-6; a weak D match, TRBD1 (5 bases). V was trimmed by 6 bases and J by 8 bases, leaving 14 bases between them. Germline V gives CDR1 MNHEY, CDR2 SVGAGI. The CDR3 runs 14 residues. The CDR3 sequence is CASRRDLAHSPLHF. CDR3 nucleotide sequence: TGTGCCAGCAGGCGGGACCTAGCCCATTCACCCCTCCACTTT.

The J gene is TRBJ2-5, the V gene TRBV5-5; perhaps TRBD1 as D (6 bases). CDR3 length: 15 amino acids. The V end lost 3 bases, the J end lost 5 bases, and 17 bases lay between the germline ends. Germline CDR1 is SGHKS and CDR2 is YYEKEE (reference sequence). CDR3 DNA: TGTGCCAGCAGCTCGAAGGGACACCCGCTGGAGACCCAGTACTTC. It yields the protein CASSSKGHPLETQYF.

In nucleotides, the CDR3 is TGTGCCAGCAGTTACTCGAGGGACAGGGAAGAGACCCAGTACTTC. Protein: CASSYSRDREETQYF. V gene TRBV6-5 combines with J gene TRBJ2-5; TRBD1 agrees at 9 bases. This CDR3 contains 15 residues. Looked up from germline, CDR1 is MNHEY and CDR2 is SVGAGI. V gave up 0 bases and J gave up 3 bases; unmatched junction bases: 2.

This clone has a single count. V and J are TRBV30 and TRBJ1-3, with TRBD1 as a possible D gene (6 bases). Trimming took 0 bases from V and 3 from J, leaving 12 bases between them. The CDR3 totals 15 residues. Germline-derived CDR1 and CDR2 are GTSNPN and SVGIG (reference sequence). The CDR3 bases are TGTGCCTGGAGTGTAATCAGGGGAATTGGAAACACCATATATTTT. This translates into CAWSVIRGIGNTIYF.

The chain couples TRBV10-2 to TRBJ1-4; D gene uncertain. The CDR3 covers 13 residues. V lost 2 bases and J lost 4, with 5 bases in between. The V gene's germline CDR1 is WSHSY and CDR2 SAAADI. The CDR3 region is CASSENSNEKLFF. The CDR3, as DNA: TGCGCCAGCAGTGAGAACAGTAATGAAAAACTGTTTTTT.

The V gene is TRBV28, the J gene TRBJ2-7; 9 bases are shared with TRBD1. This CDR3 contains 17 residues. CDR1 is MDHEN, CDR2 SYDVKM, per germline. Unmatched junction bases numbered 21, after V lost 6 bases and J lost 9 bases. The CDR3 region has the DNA TGTGCCAGCAGACCCCTAGGGCCGGGACAGGGTTCTTTCGGGCAGTACTTC. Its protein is CASRPLGPGQGSFGQYF.

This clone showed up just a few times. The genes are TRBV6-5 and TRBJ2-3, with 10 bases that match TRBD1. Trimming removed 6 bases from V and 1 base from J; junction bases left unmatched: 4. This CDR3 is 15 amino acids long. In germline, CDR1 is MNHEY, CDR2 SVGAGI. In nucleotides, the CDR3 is TGTGCCAGCAGAACGACAGGGGGCGGCACAGATACGCAGTATTTT. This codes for CASRTTGGGTDTQYF.

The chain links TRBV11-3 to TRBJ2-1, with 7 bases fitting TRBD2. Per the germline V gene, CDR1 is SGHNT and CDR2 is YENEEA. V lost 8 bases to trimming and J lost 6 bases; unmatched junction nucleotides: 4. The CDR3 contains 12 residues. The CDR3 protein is CASGTTSNEQFF. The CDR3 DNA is TGTGCCAGCGGGACTACTAGCAATGAGCAGTTCTTC.

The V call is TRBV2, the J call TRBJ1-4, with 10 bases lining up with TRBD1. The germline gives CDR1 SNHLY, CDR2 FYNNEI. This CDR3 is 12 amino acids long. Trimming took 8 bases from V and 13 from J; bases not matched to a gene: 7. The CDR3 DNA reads TGTGCCAGCGGGACCGGGACAGGGGCACTGTTTTTT. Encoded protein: CASGTGTGALFF.

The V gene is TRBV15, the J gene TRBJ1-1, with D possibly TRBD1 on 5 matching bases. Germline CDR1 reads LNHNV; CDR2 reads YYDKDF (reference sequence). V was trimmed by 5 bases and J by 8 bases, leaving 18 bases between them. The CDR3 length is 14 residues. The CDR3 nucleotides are TGTGCCACCAGCGGTTGGGCCGGGGGACCCGAAGCTTTCTTT. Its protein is CATSGWAGGPEAFF.

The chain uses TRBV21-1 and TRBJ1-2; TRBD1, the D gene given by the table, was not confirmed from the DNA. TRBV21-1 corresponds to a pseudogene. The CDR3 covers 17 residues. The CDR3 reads CASSKADRESLEYGYTF. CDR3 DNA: TGTGCCAGCAGCAAAGCCGACAGGGAGTCACTTGAATATGGCTACACCTTC.

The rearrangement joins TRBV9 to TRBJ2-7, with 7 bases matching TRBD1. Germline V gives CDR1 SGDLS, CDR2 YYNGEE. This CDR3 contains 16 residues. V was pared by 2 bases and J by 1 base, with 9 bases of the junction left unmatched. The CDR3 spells CASSVPGTARSYEQYF. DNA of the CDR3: TGTGCCAGCAGCGTTCCCGGGACAGCTAGGTCCTACGAGCAGTACTTC. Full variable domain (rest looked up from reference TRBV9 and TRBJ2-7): DSGVTQTPKHLITATGQRVTLRCSPRSGDLSVYWYQQSLDQGLQFLIQYYNGEERAKGNILERFSAQQFPDLHSELNLSSLELGDSALYFCASSVPGTARSYEQYFGPGTRLTVT.

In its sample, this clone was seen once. The CDR3 spells CASSPGTGEADTQYF. As DNA, the CDR3 is TGTGCCAGCTCACCCGGGACAGGGGAAGCAGATACGCAGTATTTT. This sequence joins TRBV18 and TRBJ2-3; 10 bases agree with TRBD1. Germline CDR1 is KGHSH and CDR2 is LQKENI. V was pared by 3 bases and J by 4 bases, with 4 bases of the junction left unmatched. This CDR3 has 15 amino acids.

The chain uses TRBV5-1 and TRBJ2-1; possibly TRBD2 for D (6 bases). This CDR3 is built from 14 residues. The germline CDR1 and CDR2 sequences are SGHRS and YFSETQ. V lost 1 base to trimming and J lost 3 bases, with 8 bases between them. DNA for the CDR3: TGCGCCAGCAGCTTGAGAGCGGGCTACAATGAGCAGTTCTTC. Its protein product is CASSLRAGYNEQFF.

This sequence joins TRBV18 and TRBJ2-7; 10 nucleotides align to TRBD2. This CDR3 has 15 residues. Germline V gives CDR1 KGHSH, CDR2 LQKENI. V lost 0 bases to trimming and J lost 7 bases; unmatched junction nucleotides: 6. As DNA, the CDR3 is TGTGCCAGCTCACCACCGGGTCTAGCGGGAGCGGAGCAGTACTTC. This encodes CASSPPGLAGAEQYF.

The CDR3 nucleotides read TGTGCCAGCAGCTTAGGCGGGAGGAACTCCTACGAGCAGTACTTC. It specifies CASSLGGRNSYEQYF. The J gene is TRBJ2-7, the V gene TRBV5-8; TRBD2 aligns across 8 bases. CDR1 and CDR2 from the germline V gene are SGHTS and YDEGEE. Unmatched junction bases numbered 4, after V lost 2 bases and J lost 0 bases. The CDR3 has 15 amino acids.

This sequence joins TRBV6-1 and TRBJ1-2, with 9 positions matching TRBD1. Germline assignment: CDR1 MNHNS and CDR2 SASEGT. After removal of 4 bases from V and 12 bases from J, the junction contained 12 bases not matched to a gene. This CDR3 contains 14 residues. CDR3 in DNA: TGTGCCAGCAGTGGGGACAGGGCCGGCAATGGGGACACCTTC. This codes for CASSGDRAGNGDTF.

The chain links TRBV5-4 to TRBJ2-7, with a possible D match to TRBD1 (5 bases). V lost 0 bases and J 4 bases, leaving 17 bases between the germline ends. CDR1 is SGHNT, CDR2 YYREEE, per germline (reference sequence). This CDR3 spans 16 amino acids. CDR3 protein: CASSLASGKTIYEQYF. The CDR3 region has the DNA TGTGCCAGCAGCTTGGCCTCAGGGAAGACAATATACGAGCAGTACTTC.

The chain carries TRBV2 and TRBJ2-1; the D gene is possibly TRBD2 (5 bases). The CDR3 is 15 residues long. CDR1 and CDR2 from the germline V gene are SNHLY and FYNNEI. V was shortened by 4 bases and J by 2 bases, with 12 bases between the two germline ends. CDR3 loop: CASSAGSSPYNEQFF. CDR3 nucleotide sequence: TGTGCCAGCAGTGCCGGGTCTAGCCCCTACAATGAGCAGTTCTTC. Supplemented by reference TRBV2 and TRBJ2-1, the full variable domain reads EPEVTQTPSHQVTQMGQEVILRCVPISNHLYFYWYRQILGQKVEFLVSFYNNEISEKSEIFDDQFSVERPDGSNFTLKIRSTKLEDSAMYFCASSAGSSPYNEQFFGPGTRLTVL.

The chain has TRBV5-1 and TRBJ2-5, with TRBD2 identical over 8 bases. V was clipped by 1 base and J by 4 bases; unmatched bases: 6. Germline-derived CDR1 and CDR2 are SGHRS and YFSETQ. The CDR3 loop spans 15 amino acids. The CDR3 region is CASSLNSAGGETQYF. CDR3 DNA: TGCGCCAGCAGCTTGAACTCCGCGGGAGGAGAGACCCAGTACTTC.

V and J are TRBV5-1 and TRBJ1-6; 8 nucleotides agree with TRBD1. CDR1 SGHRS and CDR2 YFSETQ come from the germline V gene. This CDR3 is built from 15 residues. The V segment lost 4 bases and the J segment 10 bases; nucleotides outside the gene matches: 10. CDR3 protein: CASSPRQGWASPLHF. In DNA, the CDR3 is TGCGCCAGCAGCCCTCGACAGGGGTGGGCCTCACCCCTCCACTTT.

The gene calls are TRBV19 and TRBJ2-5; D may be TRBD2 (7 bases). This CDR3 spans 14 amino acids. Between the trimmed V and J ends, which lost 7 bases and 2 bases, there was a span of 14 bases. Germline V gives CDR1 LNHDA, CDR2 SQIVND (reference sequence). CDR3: CASMRGRGQETQYF. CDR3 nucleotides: TGTGCCAGTATGAGGGGGAGGGGGCAAGAGACCCAGTACTTC.

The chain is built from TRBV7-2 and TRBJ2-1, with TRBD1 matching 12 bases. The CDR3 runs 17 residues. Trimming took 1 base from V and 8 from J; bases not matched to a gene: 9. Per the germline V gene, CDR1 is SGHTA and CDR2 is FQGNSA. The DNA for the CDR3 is TGTGCCAGCAGCTTAGTGGGGACAGGGGGCGAGGGGGATGAGCAGTTCTTC. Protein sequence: CASSLVGTGGEGDEQFF.

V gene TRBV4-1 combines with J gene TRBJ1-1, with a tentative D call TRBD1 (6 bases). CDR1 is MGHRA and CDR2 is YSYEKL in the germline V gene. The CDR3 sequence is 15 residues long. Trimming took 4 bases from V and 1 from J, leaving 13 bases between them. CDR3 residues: CASSRTGLWNTEAFF. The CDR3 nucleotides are TGCGCCAGCAGCCGAACAGGGTTGTGGAACACTGAAGCTTTCTTT.

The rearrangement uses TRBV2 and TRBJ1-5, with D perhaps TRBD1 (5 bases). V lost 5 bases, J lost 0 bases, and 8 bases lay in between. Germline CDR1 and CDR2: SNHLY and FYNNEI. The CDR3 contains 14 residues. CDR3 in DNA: TGTGCCAGCAGTCGACAGTCTAGCAATCAGCCCCAGCATTTT. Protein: CASSRQSSNQPQHF.

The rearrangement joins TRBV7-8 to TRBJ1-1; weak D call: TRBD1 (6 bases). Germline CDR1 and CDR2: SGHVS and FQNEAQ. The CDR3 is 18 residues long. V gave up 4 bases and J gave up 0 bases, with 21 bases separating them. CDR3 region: CASSSGWSGRGMNTEAFF. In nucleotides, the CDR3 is TGTGCCAGCAGCTCCGGGTGGTCGGGGAGGGGGATGAACACTGAAGCTTTCTTT.

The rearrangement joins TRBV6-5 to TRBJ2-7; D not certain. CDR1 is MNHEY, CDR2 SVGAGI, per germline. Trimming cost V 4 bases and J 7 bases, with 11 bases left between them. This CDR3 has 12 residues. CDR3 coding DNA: TGTGCCAGCAGTTCTATCGCTACGGAGCAGTACTTC. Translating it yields CASSSIATEQYF.